This T cell receptor (beta chain) was identified in a study of T cell responses to AZD1222 COVID-19 vaccine (dated by TCRdb to the early 2020s). For the wider study: Because spike-specific TCR depth and breadth did not differ between the two schedules, AZD1222 recipients who got a second dose at roughly 4 weeks were pooled with those who got a second dose at roughly 12 weeks. A total of about 250 trial participants underwent TCR sequencing, of whom 207 had received two doses of AZD1222 and 26 had received two doses of the MenACWY control vaccine. Enrollment into the trials was organized by age into subgroups of 18-55, 56-69 and 70-plus years, and those subgroups contained 148, 28 and 57 TCR-sequenced participants, respectively. Broad study findings and their caveats: The 56-69-year group was small, and its depth increase did not reach significance, likely because of low power. Conclusions about previously exposed vaccinees were limited because only six AZD1222 recipients were SARS-CoV-2 seropositive at baseline. The whole spike protein was spanned by vaccine-associated CD4 TCRs, and dominant responses were seen in regions 160-218 and 743-854. Reportedly, close to half of the unique spike-specific TCRs recognized epitopes lying outside the regions that are mutated in the B.1.351 and B.1.1.7 variants. After two AZD1222 doses, spike-specific TCR breadth and depth were significantly higher than at day 0 and than in MenACWY recipients. Because no samples from the day 14 peak response were available, repertoires could be characterized only after the peak T cell response. Participants were mostly white British, with more females than males. The authors suggested clonal diversity may have been underestimated.

A few counts support this clone. Its antigen is unknown. No base-level quality is on record; no much larger clone is a single base apart. The junction carries 14 bases between V and J, which are trimmed by 0 bases and 5 bases respectively. CDR1 MGHRA and CDR2 YSYEKL are derived from the germline V gene. From the cysteine through the phenylalanine, the CDR3 covers 15 amino acids. Only the CDR3 DNA stays, 45 bases, in frame from base 1. The CDR3 regions of human TCRbeta chains were analyzed by immunosequencing. The published analysis was carried out like this. TCRs in the repertoires were matched against a reference library of SARS-CoV-2-specific TCRs that had been generated with the MIRA antigen-specificity platform. Breadth was defined as the fraction of unique TCRs that were SARS-CoV-2-associated, and depth was defined as the fraction of total T cells that were SARS-CoV-2-associated. Using the MIRA data, each spike-specific TCR was assigned both to the spike region to which the TCR was reactive and to a CD4 or CD8 class. Log10-transformed breadth and depth values were compared by one-way ANOVA with Sidak's multiple comparisons tests. TCRdb mirrors the immuneACCESS table, restricted to in-frame sequences. Some clones are absent from its copies; in checked studies, under half trace to an unresolved V gene, and the reason for the others is unknown. V and J calls and clone size are given by that table; D and trimming were obtained from the DNA. In this sample the table shows about 170,000 clones, around 87% of which occur a single time. The ten largest clones represent 2.6% of the sample.

This specimen's time point label, interpreted: baseline before first vaccination. The vaccinee samples were drawn from two UK trials, COV001 and COV002, one of which was a single-blind randomized controlled phase 2/3 trial testing AZD1222 (ChAdOx1 nCoV-19) in healthy adults. For TCRbeta chain sequencing, PBMC samples from trial participants were taken at day 0 and at day 28 after the second dose. The chain was built from TRBV4-1 and TRBJ2-7, with the D gene not confidently named. This specimen was peripheral blood, taken on day 0 of AZD1222 vaccination. This TCR was recovered from an adult in good health. The CDR3 protein sequence reads: CASSQEQISRNEQYF. The DNA sequence reads TGCGCCAGCAGCCAAGAACAAATCTCACGGAACGAGCAGTACTTC.